The source of this T cell receptor (beta chain) is a study of beta chain features in type 1 diabetes. Whole-study findings and limits: People with Type 1 diabetes carried modestly yet significantly shorter TCRB CDR3s in all four CD4+ subsets.

This clone was picked up a small number of times. What it recognizes is unknown. The investigators reverse transcribed all of the isolated RNA, so they sequenced expressed TCRB transcripts. The method was immunoSEQ multiplex PCR; TCRdb's version includes in-frame clones alone and lacks a portion of them. The table has about 660,000 clones, about 14% seen once; the top ten hold roughly 0.04%. Germline values: CDR1 MGHDK, CDR2 SYGVNS. This CDR3 comprises 14 residues. The ends lost 3 bases at V and 3 bases at J; junction bases unmatched: 3. Sequencing was done on a sample of naive CD4+ T cells from blood. The sequence was obtained from a man between 18 and 35 years old with type 1 diabetes. The V and J genes are TRBV25-1 and TRBJ1-1, with 8 bases aligning to TRBD1. The CDR3 DNA reads as TGTGCCAGCAGTGAGAGGACAGGGCACACTGAAGCTTTCTTT. Its translation is CASSERTGHTEAFF.